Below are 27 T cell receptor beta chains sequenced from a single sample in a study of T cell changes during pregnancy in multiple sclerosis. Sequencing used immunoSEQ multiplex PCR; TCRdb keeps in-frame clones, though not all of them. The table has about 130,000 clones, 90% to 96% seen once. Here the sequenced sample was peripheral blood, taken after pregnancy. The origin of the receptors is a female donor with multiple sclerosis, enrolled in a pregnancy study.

For the CDR3, the DNA is TGTGCCAGCAGCTTGGTTTCGGGGGGAGTTCAAGAGACCCAGTACTTC. It translates to CASSLVSGGVQETQYF. The V gene is TRBV5-4, the J gene TRBJ2-5, with 7 positions matching TRBD2. The CDR3 runs to 16 residues. Germline loops: CDR1 SGHNT, CDR2 YYREEE (reference sequence). V dropped 0 bases and J dropped 2; count of bases not matched to a gene: 7.

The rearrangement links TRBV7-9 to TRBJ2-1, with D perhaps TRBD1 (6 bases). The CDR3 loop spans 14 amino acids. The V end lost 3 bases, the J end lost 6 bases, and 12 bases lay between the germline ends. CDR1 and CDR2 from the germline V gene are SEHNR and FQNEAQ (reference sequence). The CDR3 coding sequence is TGTGCCAGCAGCTTCACAACAGGGTTCAATGAGCAGTTCTTC. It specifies CASSFTTGFNEQFF.

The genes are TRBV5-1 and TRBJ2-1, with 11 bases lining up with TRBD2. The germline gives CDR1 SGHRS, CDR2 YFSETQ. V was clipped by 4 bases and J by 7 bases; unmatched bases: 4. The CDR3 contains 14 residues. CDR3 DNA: TGCGCCAGCAGCGCGACTAGCGGGACAAATGAGCAGTTCTTC. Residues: CASSATSGTNEQFF. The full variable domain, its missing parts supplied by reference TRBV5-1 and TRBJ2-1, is KAGVTQTPRYLIKTRGQQVTLSCSPISGHRSVSWYQQTPGQGLQFLFEYFSETQRNKGNFPGRFSGRQFSNSRSEMNVSTLELGDSALYLCASSATSGTNEQFFGPGTRLTVL.

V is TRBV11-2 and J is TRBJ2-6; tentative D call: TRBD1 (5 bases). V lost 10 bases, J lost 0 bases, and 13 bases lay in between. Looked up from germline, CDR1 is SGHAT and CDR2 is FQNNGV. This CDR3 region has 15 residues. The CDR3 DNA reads TGTGCCACCGGACACGTATTCTCTGGGGCCAACGTCCTGACTTTC. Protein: CATGHVFSGANVLTF.

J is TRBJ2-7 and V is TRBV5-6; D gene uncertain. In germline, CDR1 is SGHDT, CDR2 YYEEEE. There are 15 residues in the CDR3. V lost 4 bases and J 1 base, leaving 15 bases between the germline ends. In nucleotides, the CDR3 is TGTGCCAGCAGCCAGATTGTTCCGACATCCTACGAGCAGTACTTC. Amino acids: CASSQIVPTSYEQYF.

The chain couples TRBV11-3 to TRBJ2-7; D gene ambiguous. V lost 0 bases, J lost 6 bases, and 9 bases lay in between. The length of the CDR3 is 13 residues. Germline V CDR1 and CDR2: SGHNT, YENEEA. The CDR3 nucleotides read TGTGCCAGCAGCTTAGATGCCCCCGGCGAGCAGTACTTC. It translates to CASSLDAPGEQYF.

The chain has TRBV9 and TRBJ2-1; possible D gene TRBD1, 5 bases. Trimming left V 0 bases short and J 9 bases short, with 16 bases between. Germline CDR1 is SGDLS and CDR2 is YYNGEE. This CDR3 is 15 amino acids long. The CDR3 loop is CASSVAGSPRGEQFF. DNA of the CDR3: TGTGCCAGCAGCGTAGCGGGCTCTCCAAGGGGTGAGCAGTTCTTC.

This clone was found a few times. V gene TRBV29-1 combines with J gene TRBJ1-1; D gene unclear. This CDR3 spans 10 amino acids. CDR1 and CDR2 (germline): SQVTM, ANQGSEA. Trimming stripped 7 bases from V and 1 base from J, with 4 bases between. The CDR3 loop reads CSASNTEAFF. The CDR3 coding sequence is TGCAGCGCATCGAACACTGAAGCTTTCTTT.

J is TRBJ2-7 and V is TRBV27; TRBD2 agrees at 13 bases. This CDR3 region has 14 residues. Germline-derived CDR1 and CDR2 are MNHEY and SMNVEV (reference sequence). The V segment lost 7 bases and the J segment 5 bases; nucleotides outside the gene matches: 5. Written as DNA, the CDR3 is TGTGCCAGCACCGGACTAGCGGGAGACCACGAGCAGTACTTC. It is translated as CASTGLAGDHEQYF.

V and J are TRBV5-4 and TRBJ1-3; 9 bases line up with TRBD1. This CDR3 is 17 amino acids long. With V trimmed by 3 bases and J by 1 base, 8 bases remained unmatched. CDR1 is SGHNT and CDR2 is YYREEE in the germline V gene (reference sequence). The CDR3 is CASSSRRDRASGNTIYF. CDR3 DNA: TGTGCCAGCAGCTCGCGAAGGGACAGGGCATCTGGAAACACCATATATTTT.

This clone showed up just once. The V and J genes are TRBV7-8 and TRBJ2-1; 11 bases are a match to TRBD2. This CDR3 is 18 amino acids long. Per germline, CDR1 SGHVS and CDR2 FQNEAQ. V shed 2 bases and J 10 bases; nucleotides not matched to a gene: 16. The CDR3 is CASSLPLRLAGRLREQFF. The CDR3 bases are TGTGCCAGCAGCTTACCTCTCAGACTAGCGGGACGTCTCCGAGAGCAGTTCTTC.

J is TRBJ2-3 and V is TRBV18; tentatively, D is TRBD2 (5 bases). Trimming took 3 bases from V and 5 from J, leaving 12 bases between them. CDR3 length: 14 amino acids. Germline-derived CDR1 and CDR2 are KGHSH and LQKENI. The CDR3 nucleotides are TGTGCCAGCTCACCCATACCTCGGGGAGATACGCAGTATTTT. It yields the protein CASSPIPRGDTQYF. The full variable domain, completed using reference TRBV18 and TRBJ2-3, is NAGVMQNPRHLVRRRGQEARLRCSPMKGHSHVYWYRQLPEEGLKFMVYLQKENIIDESGMPKERFSAEFPKEGPSILRIQQVVRGDSAAYFCASSPIPRGDTQYFGPGTRLTVL.

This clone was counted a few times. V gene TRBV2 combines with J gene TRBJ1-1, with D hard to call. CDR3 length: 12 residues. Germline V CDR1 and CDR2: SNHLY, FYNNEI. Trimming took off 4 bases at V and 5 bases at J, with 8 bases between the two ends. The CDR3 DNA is TGTGCCAGCAGTGTGCAGGTAACTGAAGCTTTCTTT. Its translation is CASSVQVTEAFF. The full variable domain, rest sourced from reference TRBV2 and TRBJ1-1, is EPEVTQTPSHQVTQMGQEVILRCVPISNHLYFYWYRQILGQKVEFLVSFYNNEISEKSEIFDDQFSVERPDGSNFTLKIRSTKLEDSAMYFCASSVQVTEAFFGQGTRLTVV.

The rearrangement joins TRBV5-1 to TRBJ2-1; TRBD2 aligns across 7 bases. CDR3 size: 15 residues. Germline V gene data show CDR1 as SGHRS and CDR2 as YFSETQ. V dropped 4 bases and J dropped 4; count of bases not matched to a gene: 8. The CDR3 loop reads CASSLSYGGYNEQFF. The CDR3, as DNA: TGCGCCAGCAGCCTATCGTACGGGGGGTACAATGAGCAGTTCTTC.

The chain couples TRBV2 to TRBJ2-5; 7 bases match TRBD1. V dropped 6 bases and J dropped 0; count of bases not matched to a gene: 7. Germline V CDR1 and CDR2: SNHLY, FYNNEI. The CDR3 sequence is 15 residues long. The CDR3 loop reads CASRPTGLYQETQYF. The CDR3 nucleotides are TGTGCCAGCAGACCGACAGGGCTGTACCAAGAGACCCAGTACTTC.

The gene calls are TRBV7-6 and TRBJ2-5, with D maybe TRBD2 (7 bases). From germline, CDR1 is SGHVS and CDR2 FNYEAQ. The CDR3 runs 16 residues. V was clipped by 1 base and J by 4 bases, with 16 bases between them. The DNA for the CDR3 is TGTGCCAGCAGCTTAGTGACTGCAGGGGAGGGAGAGACCCAGTACTTC. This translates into CASSLVTAGEGETQYF.

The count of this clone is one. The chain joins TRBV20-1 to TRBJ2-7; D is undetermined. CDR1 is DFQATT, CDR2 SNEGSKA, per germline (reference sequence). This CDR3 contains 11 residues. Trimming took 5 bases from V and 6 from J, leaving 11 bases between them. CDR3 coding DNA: TGCAGTGCTCCTCTAGTTGCCGAGCAGTACTTC. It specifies CSAPLVAEQYF.

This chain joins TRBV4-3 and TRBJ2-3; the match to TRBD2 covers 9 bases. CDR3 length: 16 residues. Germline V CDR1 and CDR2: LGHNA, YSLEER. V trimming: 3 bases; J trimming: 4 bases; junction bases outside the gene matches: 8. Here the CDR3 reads CASSQLGLATSDTQYF. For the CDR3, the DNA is TGCGCCAGCAGCCAGCTAGGACTAGCGACCTCAGATACGCAGTATTTT.

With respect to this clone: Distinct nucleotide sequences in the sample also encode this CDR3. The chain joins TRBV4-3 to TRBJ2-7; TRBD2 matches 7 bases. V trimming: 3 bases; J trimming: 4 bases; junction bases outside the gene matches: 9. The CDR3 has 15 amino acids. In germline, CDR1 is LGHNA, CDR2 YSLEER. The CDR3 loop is CASSQAWEGIYEQYF. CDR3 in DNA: TGCGCCAGCAGCCAGGCTTGGGAGGGGATATACGAGCAGTACTTC.

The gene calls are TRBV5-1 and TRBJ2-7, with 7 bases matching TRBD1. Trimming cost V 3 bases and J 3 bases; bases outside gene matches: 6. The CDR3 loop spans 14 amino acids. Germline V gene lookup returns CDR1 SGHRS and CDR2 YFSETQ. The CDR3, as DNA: TGCGCCAGCAGCTCAGGACAGGTCTACTACGAGCAGTACTTC. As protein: CASSSGQVYYEQYF.

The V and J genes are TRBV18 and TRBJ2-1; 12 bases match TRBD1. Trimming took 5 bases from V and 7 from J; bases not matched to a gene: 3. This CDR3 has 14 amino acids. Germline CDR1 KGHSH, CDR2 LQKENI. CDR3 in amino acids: CASSRDRGQNEQFF. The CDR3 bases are TGTGCCAGCTCAAGGGACAGGGGGCAAAATGAGCAGTTCTTC.

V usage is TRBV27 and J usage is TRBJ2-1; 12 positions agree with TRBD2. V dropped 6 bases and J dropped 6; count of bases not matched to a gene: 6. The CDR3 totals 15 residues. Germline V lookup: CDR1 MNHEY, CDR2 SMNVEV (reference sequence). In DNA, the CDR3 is TGTGCCAGCAGCGACGGGACTAGCGGGTTCAATGAGCAGTTCTTC. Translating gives CASSDGTSGFNEQFF.

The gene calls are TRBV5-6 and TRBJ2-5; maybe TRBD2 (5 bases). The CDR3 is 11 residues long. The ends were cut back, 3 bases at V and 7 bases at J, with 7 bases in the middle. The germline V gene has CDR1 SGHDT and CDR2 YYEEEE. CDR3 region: CASSSGGTQYF. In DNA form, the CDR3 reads TGTGCCAGCAGCTCTGGAGGGACCCAGTACTTC. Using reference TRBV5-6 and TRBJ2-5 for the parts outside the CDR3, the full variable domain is DAGVTQSPTHLIKTRGQQVTLRCSPKSGHDTVSWYQQALGQGPQFIFQYYEEEERQRGNFPDRFSGHQFPNYSSELNVNALLLGDSALYLCASSSGGTQYFGPGTRLLVL.

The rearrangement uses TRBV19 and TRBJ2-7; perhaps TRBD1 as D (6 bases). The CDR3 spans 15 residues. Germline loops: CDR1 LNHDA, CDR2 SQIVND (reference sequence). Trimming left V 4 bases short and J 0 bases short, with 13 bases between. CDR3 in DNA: TGTGCCAGTAGTACCGTCGGACAGAGCTCCTACGAGCAGTACTTC. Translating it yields CASSTVGQSSYEQYF.

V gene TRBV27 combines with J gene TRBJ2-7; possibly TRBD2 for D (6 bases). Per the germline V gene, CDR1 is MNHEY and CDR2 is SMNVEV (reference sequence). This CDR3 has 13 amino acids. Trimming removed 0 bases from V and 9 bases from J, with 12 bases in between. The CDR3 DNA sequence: TGTGCCAGCAGTTTATCGGACGGAGGGAGGCAGTACTTC. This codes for CASSLSDGGRQYF.

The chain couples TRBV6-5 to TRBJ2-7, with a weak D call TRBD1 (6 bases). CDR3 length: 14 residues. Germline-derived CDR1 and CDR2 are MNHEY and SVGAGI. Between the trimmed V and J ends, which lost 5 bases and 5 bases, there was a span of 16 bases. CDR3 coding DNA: TGTGCCAGCAGTCATCCCGGGACAATCGACGAGCAGTACTTC. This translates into CASSHPGTIDEQYF.

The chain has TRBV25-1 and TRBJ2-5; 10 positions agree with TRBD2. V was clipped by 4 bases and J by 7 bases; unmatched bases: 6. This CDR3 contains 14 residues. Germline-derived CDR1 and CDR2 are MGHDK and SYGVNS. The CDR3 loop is CASSGSGRGGTQYF. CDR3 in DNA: TGTGCCAGCAGTGGCAGCGGGAGGGGTGGGACCCAGTACTTC.